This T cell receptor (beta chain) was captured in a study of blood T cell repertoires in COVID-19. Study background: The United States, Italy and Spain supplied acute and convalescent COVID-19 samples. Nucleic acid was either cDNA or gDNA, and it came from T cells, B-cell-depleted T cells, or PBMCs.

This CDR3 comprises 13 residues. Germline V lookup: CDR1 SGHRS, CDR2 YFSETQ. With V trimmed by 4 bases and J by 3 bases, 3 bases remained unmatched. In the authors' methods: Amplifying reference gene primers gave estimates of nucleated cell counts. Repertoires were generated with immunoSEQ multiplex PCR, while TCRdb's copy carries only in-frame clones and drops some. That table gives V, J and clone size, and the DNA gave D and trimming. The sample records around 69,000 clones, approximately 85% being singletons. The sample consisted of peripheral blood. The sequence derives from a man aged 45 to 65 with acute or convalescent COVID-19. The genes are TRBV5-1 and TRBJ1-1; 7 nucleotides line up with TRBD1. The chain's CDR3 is CASSAGGYTEAFF. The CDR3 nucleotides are TGCGCCAGCAGCGCAGGGGGGTACACTGAAGCTTTCTTT.